This paragraph reports one T cell receptor (beta chain). Its specificity is unknown. Trimming took 2 bases from V and 2 from J; bases not matched to a gene: 2. The CDR3 covers 14 residues. Germline V gene data show CDR1 as DFQATT and CDR2 as SNEGSKA (reference sequence). These data belong to a study of identical twins. TCRdb called the 5' RACE reads again in MiXCR, with one record for every CDR3 protein. The table has hundreds of thousands of distinct CDR3 sequences, around a tenth seen once; the top ten hold over 4.5%. Study conclusions and caveats: Out-of-frame beta sequences exhibited a weaker degree of excess twin sharing.

The sample taken for sequencing was memory (CD45RO+) T cells sorted from blood. This clonotype was sampled from a woman aged 18-29 years in good health. The chain combines TRBV20-1 with TRBJ2-5; TRBD2 matches 10 bases. CDR3 region: CSARSAGGQETQYF. The CDR3 DNA reads TGCAGTGCTAGATCAGCGGGGGGGCAAGAGACCCAGTACTTC.